The 7 T cell receptor beta chains below were found in one sample sequenced in a study of blood T cell repertoires in COVID-19. Sequencing was performed with immunoSEQ multiplex PCR; in TCRdb, only in-frame clones are kept and a portion is missing. Among roughly 150,000 clones listed, nearly 85% were seen once. The specimen was peripheral blood. These receptor sequences come from a human donor in a cohort sampled during active COVID-19.

The chain is built from TRBV3-1 (or the pseudogene TRBV3-2) and TRBJ2-1, with a possible D match to TRBD2 (6 bases). Germline values: CDR1 LGHDT, CDR2 YNNKEL (reference sequence). The V end was cut by 4 bases, the J end by 7 bases, with 11 bases between. The CDR3 is 13 residues long. CDR3 sequence reads: CASSPGLANEQFF. The CDR3, as DNA: TGTGCCAGCAGCCCGGGACTCGCTAATGAGCAGTTCTTC.

This clone was recorded once. This sequence joins TRBV29-1 and TRBJ1-1, with D possibly TRBD1 on 5 matching bases. The germline gives CDR1 SQVTM, CDR2 ANQGSEA. Trimming removed 3 bases from V and 4 bases from J, with 15 bases in between. CDR3 length equals 14 residues. The CDR3 spells CSVDSGTKRTEAFF. The CDR3 nucleotides read TGCAGCGTTGACTCGGGGACTAAGCGCACTGAAGCTTTCTTT.

The genes are TRBV19 and TRBJ2-2; 8 bases agree with TRBD1. Trimming removed 6 bases from V and 5 bases from J; junction bases left unmatched: 5. Germline V gives CDR1 LNHDA, CDR2 SQIVND (reference sequence). This CDR3 has 14 residues. In DNA form, the CDR3 reads TGTGCCAGTAGAGGACAGGGATCTACCGGGGAGCTGTTTTTT. The encoded protein is CASRGQGSTGELFF. The full variable domain, rest sourced from reference TRBV19 and TRBJ2-2, is DGGITQSPKYLFRKEGQNVTLSCEQNLNHDAMYWYRQDPGQGLRLIYYSQIVNDFQKGDIAEGYSVSREKKESFPLTVTSAQKNPTAFYLCASRGQGSTGELFFGEGSRLTVL.

V and J are TRBV6-1 and TRBJ2-7; TRBD1 matches at 7 bases. Germline CDR1 is MNHNS and CDR2 is SASEGT. The CDR3 runs to 13 residues. With 5 bases clipped from V and 3 bases from J, the junction kept 4 bases outside the gene matches. CDR3 in DNA: TGTGCCAGCAGTATGAGACAGGGCTACGAGCAGTACTTC. Residues: CASSMRQGYEQYF.

This clone came up a few times. The V gene is TRBV7-2, the J gene TRBJ2-2, with TRBD2 matching over 9 bases. The CDR3 extends over 16 amino acids. CDR1 is SGHTA and CDR2 is FQGNSA in the germline V gene. V was clipped by 1 base and J by 6 bases; unmatched bases: 6. DNA of the CDR3: TGTGCCAGCAGCTTAGGGCGGCGGGGGGGCCCCGGGGAGCTGTTTTTT. Amino acids: CASSLGRRGGPGELFF.

The CDR3 sequence is CASSLGTQGKTGELFF. CDR3 nucleotides: TGCGCCAGCAGCTTGGGTACCCAGGGGAAAACCGGGGAGCTGTTTTTT. V and J are TRBV5-1 and TRBJ2-2, with D possibly being TRBD1 (6 bases). This CDR3 has 16 residues. V shed 0 bases and J shed 5 bases, with 14 bases lying between them. Germline CDR1 reads SGHRS; CDR2 reads YFSETQ.

This chain joins TRBV10-3 and TRBJ1-6, with D perhaps TRBD1 (6 bases). With 11 bases removed from V and 4 bases from J, the gap between germline ends came to 12 bases. Germline CDR1 is ENHRY and CDR2 is SYGVKD. The length of the CDR3 is 13 residues. The CDR3 reads CAAATGYNSPLHF. The CDR3 DNA sequence: TGTGCCGCCGCGACAGGTTATAATTCACCCCTCCACTTT.